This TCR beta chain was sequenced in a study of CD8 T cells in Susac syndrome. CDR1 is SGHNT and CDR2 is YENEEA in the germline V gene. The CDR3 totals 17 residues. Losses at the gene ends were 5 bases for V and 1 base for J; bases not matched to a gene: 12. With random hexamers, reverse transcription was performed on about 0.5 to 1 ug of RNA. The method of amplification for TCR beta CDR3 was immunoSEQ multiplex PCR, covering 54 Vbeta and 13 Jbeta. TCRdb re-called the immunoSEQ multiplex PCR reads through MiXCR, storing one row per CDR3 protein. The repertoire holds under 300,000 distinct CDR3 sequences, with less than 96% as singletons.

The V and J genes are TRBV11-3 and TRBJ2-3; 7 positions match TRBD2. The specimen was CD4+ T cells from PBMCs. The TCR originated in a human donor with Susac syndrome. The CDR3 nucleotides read TGTGCCAGCAGCACGGCAGCGGGGAGCGTAGGCACAGATACGCAGTATTTT. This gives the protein CASSTAAGSVGTDTQYF.